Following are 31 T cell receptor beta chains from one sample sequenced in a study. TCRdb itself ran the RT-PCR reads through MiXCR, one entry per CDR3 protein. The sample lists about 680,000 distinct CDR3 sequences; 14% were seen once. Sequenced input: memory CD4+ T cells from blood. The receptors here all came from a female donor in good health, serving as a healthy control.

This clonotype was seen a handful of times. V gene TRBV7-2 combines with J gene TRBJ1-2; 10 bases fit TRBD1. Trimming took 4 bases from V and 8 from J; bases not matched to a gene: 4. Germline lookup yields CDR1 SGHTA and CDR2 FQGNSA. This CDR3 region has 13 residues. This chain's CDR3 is CASSYGTGVGYTF. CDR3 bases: TGTGCCAGCAGCTATGGGACAGGGGTAGGCTACACCTTC.

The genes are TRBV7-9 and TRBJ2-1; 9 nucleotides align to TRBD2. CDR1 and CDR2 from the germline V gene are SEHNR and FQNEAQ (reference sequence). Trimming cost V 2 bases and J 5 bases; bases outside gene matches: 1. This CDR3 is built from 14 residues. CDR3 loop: CASSLIAGDNEQFF. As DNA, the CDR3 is TGTGCCAGCAGCTTAATAGCGGGAGACAATGAGCAGTTCTTC.

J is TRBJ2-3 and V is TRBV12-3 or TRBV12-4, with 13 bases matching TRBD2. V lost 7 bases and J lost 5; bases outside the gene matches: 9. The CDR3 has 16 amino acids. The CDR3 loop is CASTRLAGGVQDTQYF. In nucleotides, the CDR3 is TGTGCCAGCACAAGACTAGCGGGAGGAGTCCAAGATACGCAGTATTTT.

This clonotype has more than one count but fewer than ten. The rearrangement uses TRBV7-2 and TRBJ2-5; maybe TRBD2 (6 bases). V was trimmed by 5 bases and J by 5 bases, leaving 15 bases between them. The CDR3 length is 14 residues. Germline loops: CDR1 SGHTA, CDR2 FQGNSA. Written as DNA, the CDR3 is TGTGCCAGCAGCAAGGGACGGGGGTTGGAGACCCAGTACTTC. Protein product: CASSKGRGLETQYF.

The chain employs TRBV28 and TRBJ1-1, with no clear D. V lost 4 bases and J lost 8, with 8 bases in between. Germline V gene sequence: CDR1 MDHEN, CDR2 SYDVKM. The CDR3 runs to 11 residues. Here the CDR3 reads CASSSAAEAFF. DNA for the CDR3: TGTGCCAGCAGTTCCGCGGCAGAAGCTTTCTTT.

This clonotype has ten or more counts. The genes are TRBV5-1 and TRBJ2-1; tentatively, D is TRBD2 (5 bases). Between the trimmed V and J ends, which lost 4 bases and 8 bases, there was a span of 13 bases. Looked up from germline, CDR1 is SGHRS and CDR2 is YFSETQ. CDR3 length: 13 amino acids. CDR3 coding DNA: TGCGCCAGCAGCCCCCGAGAGGGCCATGAGCAGTTCTTC. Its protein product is CASSPREGHEQFF.

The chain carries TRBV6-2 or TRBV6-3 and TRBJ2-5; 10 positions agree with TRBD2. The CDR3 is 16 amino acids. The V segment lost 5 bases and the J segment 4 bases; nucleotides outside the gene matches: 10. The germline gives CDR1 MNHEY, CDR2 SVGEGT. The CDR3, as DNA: TGTGCCAGCAGTCAAGGGACTAGCGATCAGGGAGAGACCCAGTACTTC. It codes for CASSQGTSDQGETQYF.

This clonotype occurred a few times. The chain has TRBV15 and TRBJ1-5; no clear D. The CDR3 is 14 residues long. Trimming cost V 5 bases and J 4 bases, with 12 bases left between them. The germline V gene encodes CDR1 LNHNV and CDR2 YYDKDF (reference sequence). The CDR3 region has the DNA TGTGCCACCAGCCCAGGACGGGTAAATCAGCCCCAGCATTTT. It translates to CATSPGRVNQPQHF.

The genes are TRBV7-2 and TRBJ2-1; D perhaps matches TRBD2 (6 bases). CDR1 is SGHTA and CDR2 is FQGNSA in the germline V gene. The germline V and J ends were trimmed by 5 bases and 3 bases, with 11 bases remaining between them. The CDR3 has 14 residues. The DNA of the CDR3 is TGTGCCAGCAGCCCGGGAGTATACTACAATGAGCAGTTCTTC. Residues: CASSPGVYYNEQFF. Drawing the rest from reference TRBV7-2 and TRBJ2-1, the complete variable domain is GAGVSQSPSNKVTEKGKDVELRCDPISGHTALYWYRQSLGQGLEFLIYFQGNSAPDKSGLPSDRFSAERTGGSVSTLTIQRTQQEDSAVYLCASSPGVYYNEQFFGPGTRLTVL.

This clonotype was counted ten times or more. The CDR3 loop reads CASSYAGSLYNEQFF. CDR3 DNA: TGTGCCAGCAGTTACGCGGGTTCACTCTACAATGAGCAGTTCTTC. This chain uses TRBV6-5 with TRBJ2-1, with a weak D call TRBD2 (5 bases). Trimming stripped 2 bases from V and 3 bases from J, with 11 bases between. The germline CDR1 and CDR2 sequences are MNHEY and SVGAGI. The CDR3 is made up of 15 amino acids.

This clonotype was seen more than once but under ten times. The CDR3 region is CSARDFRLGQETQYF. CDR3 DNA sequence: TGCAGTGCTAGAGATTTCCGGCTAGGCCAAGAGACCCAGTACTTC. This rearrangement joins TRBV20-1 to TRBJ2-5; the D is unclear. Germline CDR1 reads DFQATT; CDR2 reads SNEGSKA (reference sequence). V dropped 0 bases and J dropped 1 base, with 12 bases sitting between them. CDR3 length: 15 amino acids.

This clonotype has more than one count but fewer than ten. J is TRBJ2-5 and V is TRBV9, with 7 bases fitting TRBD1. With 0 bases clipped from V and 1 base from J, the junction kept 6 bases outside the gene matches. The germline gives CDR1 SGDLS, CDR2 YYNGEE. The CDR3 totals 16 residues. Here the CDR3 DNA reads TGTGCCAGCAGCGTAGGCGTAGGGACAGCCCAAGAGACCCAGTACTTC. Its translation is CASSVGVGTAQETQYF. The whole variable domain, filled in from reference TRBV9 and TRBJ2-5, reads DSGVTQTPKHLITATGQRVTLRCSPRSGDLSVYWYQQSLDQGLQFLIQYYNGEERAKGNILERFSAQQFPDLHSELNLSSLELGDSALYFCASSVGVGTAQETQYFGPGTRLLVL.

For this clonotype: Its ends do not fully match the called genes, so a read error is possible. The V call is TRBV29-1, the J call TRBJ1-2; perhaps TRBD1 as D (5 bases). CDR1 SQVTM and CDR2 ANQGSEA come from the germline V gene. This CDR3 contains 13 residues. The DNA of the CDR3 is TGCGGCGTTGTCAGGGAGGGCGGGGGTGGCTACACCTTC. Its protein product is CGVVREGGGGYTF.

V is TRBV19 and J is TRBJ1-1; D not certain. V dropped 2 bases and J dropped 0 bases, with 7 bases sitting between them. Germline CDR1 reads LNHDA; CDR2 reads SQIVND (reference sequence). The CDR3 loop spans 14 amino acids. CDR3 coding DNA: TGTGCCAGTAGTATAAGGAGCATGAACACTGAAGCTTTCTTT. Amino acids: CASSIRSMNTEAFF.

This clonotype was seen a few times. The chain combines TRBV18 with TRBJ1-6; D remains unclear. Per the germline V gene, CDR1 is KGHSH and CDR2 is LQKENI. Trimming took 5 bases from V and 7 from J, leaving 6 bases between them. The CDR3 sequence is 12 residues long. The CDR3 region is CASSDQNSPLHF. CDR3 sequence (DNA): TGTGCCAGCTCAGATCAGAATTCACCCCTCCACTTT.

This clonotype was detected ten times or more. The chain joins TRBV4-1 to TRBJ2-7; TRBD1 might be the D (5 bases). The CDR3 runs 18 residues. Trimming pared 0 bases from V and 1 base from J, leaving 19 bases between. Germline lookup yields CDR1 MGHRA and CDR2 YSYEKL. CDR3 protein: CASSQDRFEGAGSYEQYF. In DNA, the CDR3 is TGCGCCAGCAGCCAAGATCGGTTTGAAGGGGCCGGATCCTACGAGCAGTACTTC.

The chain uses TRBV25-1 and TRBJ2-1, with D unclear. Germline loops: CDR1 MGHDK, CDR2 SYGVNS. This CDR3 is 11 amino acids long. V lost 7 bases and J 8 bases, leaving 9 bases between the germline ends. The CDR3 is CASTRNHEQFF. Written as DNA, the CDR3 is TGTGCCAGCACCCGGAACCATGAGCAGTTCTTC.

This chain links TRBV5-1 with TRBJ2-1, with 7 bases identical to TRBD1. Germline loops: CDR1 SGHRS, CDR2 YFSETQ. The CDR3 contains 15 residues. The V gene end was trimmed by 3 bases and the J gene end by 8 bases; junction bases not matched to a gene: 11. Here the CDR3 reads CASSWTGRLSDEQFF. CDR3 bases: TGCGCCAGCAGCTGGACAGGCCGATTGTCCGATGAGCAGTTCTTC.

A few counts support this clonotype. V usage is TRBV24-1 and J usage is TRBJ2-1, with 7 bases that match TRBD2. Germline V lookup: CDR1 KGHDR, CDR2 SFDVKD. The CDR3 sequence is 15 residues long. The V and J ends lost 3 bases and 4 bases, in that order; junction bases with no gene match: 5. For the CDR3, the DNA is TGTGCCACCAGTGATCCAAGCGGGGATTACAATGAGCAGTTCTTC. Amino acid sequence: CATSDPSGDYNEQFF.

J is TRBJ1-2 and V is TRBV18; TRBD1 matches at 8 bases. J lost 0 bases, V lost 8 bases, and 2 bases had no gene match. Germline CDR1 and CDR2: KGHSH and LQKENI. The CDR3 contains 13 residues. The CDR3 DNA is TGTGCCAGCGGACAGGGATCTAACTATGGCTACACCTTC. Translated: CASGQGSNYGYTF.

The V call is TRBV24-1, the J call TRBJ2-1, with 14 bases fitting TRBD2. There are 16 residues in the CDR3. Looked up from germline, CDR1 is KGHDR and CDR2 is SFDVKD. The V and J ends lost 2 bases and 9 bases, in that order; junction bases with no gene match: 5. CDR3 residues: CATSDWGLAGVSEQFF. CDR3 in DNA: TGTGCCACCAGTGATTGGGGACTAGCGGGAGTCTCTGAGCAGTTCTTC.

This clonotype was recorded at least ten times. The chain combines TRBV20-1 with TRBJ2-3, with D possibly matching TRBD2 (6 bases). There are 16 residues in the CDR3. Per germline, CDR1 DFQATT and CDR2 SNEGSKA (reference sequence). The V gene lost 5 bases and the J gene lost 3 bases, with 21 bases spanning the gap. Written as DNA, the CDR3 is TGCAGTGCTGGGGGGAGAGCGCGTTTGGGGACAGATACGCAGTATTTT. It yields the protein CSAGGRARLGTDTQYF.

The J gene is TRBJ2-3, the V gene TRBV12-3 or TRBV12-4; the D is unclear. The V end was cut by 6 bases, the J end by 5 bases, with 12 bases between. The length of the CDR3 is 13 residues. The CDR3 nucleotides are TGTGCCAGCAGCGATAGACCGGGAGATACGCAGTATTTT. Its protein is CASSDRPGDTQYF.

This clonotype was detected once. CDR3 region: CASSRERGSDTQYF. The CDR3 region has the DNA TGCGCCAGCAGCCGAGAAAGGGGATCAGATACGCAGTATTTT. The chain couples TRBV5-1 to TRBJ2-3, with D tentatively TRBD1 (5 bases). The V end was cut by 4 bases, the J end by 4 bases, with 13 bases between. Germline V gives CDR1 SGHRS, CDR2 YFSETQ. The CDR3 covers 14 residues.

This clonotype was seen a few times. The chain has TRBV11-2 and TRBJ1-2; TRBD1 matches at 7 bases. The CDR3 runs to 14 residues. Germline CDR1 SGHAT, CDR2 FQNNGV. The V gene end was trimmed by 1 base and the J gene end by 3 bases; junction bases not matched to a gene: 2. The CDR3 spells CASSLAGQYYGYTF. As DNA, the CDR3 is TGTGCCAGCAGCTTAGCGGGACAGTACTATGGCTACACCTTC.

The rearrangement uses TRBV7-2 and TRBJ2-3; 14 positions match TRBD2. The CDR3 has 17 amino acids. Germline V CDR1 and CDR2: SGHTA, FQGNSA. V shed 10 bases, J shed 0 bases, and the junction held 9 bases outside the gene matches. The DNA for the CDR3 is TGTGCCACCACGGGACTAGCGGGAGACCTTAGCACAGATACGCAGTATTTT. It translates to CATTGLAGDLSTDTQYF.

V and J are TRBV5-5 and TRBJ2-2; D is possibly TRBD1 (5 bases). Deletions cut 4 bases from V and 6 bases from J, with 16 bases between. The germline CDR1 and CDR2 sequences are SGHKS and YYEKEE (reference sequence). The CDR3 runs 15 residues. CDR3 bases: TGTGCCAGCAGCAAGGGTCTGTGGGGCGCCGGGGAGCTGTTTTTT. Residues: CASSKGLWGAGELFF.

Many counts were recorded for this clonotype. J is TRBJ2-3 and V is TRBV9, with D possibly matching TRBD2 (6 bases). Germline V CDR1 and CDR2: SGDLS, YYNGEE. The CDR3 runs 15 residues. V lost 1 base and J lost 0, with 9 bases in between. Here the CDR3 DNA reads TGTGCCAGCAGCGTATCAGCGGGCAGCACAGATACGCAGTATTTT. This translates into CASSVSAGSTDTQYF.

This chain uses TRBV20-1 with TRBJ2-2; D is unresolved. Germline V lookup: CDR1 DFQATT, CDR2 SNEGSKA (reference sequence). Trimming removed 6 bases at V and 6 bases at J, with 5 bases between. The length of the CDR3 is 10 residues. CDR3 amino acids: CSAIPGELFF. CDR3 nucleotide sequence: TGCAGTGCCATCCCCGGGGAGCTGTTTTTT.

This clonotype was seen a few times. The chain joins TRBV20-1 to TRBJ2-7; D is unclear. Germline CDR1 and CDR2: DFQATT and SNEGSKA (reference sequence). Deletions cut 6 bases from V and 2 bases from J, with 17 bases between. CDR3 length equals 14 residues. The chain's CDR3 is CSAATPVGPYEQYF. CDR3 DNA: TGCAGTGCAGCCACCCCCGTCGGCCCCTACGAGCAGTACTTC.

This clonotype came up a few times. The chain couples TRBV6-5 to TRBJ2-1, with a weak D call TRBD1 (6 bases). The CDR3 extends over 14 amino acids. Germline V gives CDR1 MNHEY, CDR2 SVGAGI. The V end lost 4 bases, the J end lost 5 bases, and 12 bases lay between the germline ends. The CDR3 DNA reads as TGTGCCAGCAGTTCGAACAGGGTGAACAATGAGCAGTTCTTC. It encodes CASSSNRVNNEQFF.